Presented here are 14 T cell receptor beta chains from one specimen sequenced in a study of control samples from healthy donors and cancer patients. Clones were sequenced by immunoSEQ multiplex PCR, and TCRdb holds only the in-frame ones, with some missing. The table shows 230,000 or so clones, with just under 95% occurring only once. The sequenced sample was blood. The receptors originated from a man aged 45-65 years in good health.

The genes are TRBV19 and TRBJ2-1, with D maybe TRBD1 (5 bases). Trimming pared 1 base from V and 8 bases from J, leaving 12 bases between. Germline-derived CDR1 and CDR2 are LNHDA and SQIVND (reference sequence). The CDR3 is 14 residues long. The CDR3 is CASSIGVGLDEQFF. Written as DNA, the CDR3 is TGTGCCAGTAGTATAGGGGTGGGGCTAGATGAGCAGTTCTTC.

The chain combines TRBV9 with TRBJ2-7; no clear D. V was cut by 0 bases and J by 1 base, with 8 bases left in between. The V gene's germline CDR1 is SGDLS and CDR2 YYNGEE. The CDR3 has 14 amino acids. The CDR3 loop is CASSVVGTSYEQYF. The CDR3 DNA is TGTGCCAGCAGCGTAGTTGGTACATCCTACGAGCAGTACTTC.

The chain employs TRBV7-8 and TRBJ1-5; TRBD1 aligns across 11 bases. The germline gives CDR1 SGHVS, CDR2 FQNEAQ. Trimming removed 5 bases from V and 4 bases from J; junction bases left unmatched: 13. This CDR3 comprises 18 residues. The CDR3 DNA follows: TGTGCCAGCAGCGCGGCCCGGGACAGGGGGTGGTTAAATCAGCCCCAGCATTTT. It codes for CASSAARDRGWLNQPQHF.

The chain employs TRBV5-1 and TRBJ1-4; the match to TRBD1 covers 7 bases. From germline, CDR1 is SGHRS and CDR2 YFSETQ. The CDR3 covers 12 residues. The V segment lost 4 bases and the J segment 7 bases; nucleotides outside the gene matches: 1. CDR3 protein: CASSGDSEKLFF. The CDR3 nucleotides are TGCGCCAGCAGCGGGGACAGTGAAAAACTGTTTTTT.

The rearrangement uses TRBV10-1 and TRBJ2-1, with TRBD2 matching over 10 bases. V shed 5 bases, J shed 7 bases, and the junction held 5 bases outside the gene matches. The CDR3 loop spans 14 amino acids. CDR1 and CDR2 from the germline V gene are WNHNN and SYGVQD (reference sequence). The CDR3 region is CASSPLAGENEQFF. In DNA form, the CDR3 reads TGCGCCAGCAGTCCCCTAGCGGGGGAGAATGAGCAGTTCTTC.

This rearrangement joins TRBV6-1 to TRBJ1-1; D may be TRBD1 (6 bases). The germline V gene has CDR1 MNHNS and CDR2 SASEGT. V was pared by 3 bases and J by 6 bases, with 17 bases between. This CDR3 spans 15 amino acids. This chain's CDR3 is CASSEFGGPGAEAFF. As DNA, the CDR3 is TGTGCCAGCAGTGAGTTTGGGGGGCCCGGCGCTGAAGCTTTCTTT.

This clone was seen just once. The chain couples TRBV15 to TRBJ2-7; 9 bases are shared with TRBD2. Germline V gene sequence: CDR1 LNHNV, CDR2 YYDKDF (reference sequence). Germline trimming cut 5 bases from V and 0 bases from J; bases unmatched to any gene: 11. The CDR3 loop spans 17 amino acids. The CDR3 DNA reads TGTGCCACCAGCGGACTCCGGGCTAGCGGGGACTCCTACGAGCAGTACTTC. It encodes CATSGLRASGDSYEQYF.

On this clone: The sample contains more than one DNA sequence encoding this CDR3. The chain's CDR3 is CASSLAGYGYTF. For the CDR3, the DNA is TGTGCCAGCAGTTTAGCAGGCTATGGCTACACCTTC. V is TRBV28 and J is TRBJ1-2; D uncertain. Germline V gene sequence: CDR1 MDHEN, CDR2 SYDVKM. CDR3 length: 12 amino acids. V lost 2 bases and J 4 bases, leaving 5 bases between the germline ends.

V and J are TRBV23-1 and TRBJ1-5; D unresolved. TRBV23-1 is an open reading frame, and its role is uncertain. CDR3 size: 17 residues. Trimming removed 4 bases at V and 2 bases at J, with 18 bases between. The CDR3 region is CASSPTGKEAGNQPQHF. CDR3 coding DNA: TGCGCCAGCAGTCCAACTGGTAAGGAAGCGGGCAATCAGCCCCAGCATTTT.

V and J are TRBV9 and TRBJ2-1, with TRBD2 matching 10 bases. Per the germline V gene, CDR1 is SGDLS and CDR2 is YYNGEE. CDR3 length: 16 residues. The J segment lost 0 bases and the V segment lost 2 bases, leaving 2 bases of the junction unmatched. In DNA form, the CDR3 reads TGTGCCAGCAGCGTGGGACTAGCGCCCTCCTACAATGAGCAGTTCTTC. Its protein product is CASSVGLAPSYNEQFF.

V usage is TRBV5-1 and J usage is TRBJ2-5; D possibly corresponds to TRBD1 (6 bases). Deletions cut 3 bases from V and 1 base from J, with 13 bases between. CDR3 size: 15 residues. Germline values: CDR1 SGHRS, CDR2 YFSETQ. The CDR3 DNA reads TGCGCCAGCAGCTCCAGGACAGCAACCCAAGAGACCCAGTACTTC. This codes for CASSSRTATQETQYF.

V is TRBV12-3 or TRBV12-4 and J is TRBJ2-7; tentative D call: TRBD2 (5 bases). V lost 5 bases to trimming and J lost 5 bases, with 10 bases between them. This CDR3 contains 12 residues. The CDR3 DNA is TGTGCCAGCAGTCGAGGGAGAAACGAGCAGTACGTC. Amino acids: CASSRGRNEQYV.

The CDR3 reads CASSLVGRKSGYTF. As DNA, the CDR3 is TGTGCCAGCAGCCTCGTGGGTCGGAAGAGTGGCTACACCTTC. The rearrangement links TRBV5-5 to TRBJ1-2; D is unresolved. Germline V gene sequence: CDR1 SGHKS, CDR2 YYEKEE (reference sequence). This CDR3 has 14 amino acids. V was cut by 4 bases and J by 7 bases, with 17 bases left in between.

This sequence joins TRBV19 and TRBJ2-5; 10 bases line up with TRBD1. The V gene's germline CDR1 is LNHDA and CDR2 SQIVND (reference sequence). The junction had 6 bases not matched to a gene; V was cut back by 3 bases and J by 5 bases. This CDR3 has 15 amino acids. The CDR3 nucleotides are TGTGCCAGTAGTATCCGACAGGGGGCTAGCGAGACCCAGTACTTC. Translated, it gives CASSIRQGASETQYF.